Listed here are 24 T cell receptor beta chains from one sample, sequenced in a study of beta chain features in type 1 diabetes. Sequencing targeted expressed TCRB transcripts, as all isolated RNA had been reverse transcribed. This table comes from immunoSEQ multiplex PCR, and its TCRdb copy is limited to in-frame clones, with some not included. The table records about 160,000 clones, 7.5% to 10% of them present only once. What was sequenced was central memory CD4+ T cells from blood. The receptors here all came from a man between 18 and 35 years old in good health.

The chain links TRBV1 to TRBJ2-1; the table's D call, TRBD2, was not checked against the DNA. TRBV1 is assigned pseudogene status. CDR3 length: 15 residues. CDR3 DNA: TGCACCAAGCAACACCCGGGACTAGCGGGCAATGAGCAGTTCTTC. Amino acids: CTKQHPGLAGNEQFF.

This sequence joins TRBV9 and TRBJ2-3; TRBD2 aligns across 10 bases. The CDR3 is 19 amino acids. After removal of 4 bases from V and 0 bases from J, the junction contained 14 bases not matched to a gene. Germline lookup yields CDR1 SGDLS and CDR2 YYNGEE. CDR3 in DNA: TGTGCCAGCAGCCCCCACTCTAGCGGGAGCGGGGCTAGCACAGATACGCAGTATTTT. Translating gives CASSPHSSGSGASTDTQYF.

The chain recombines TRBV2 with TRBJ2-3, with 7 nucleotides matching TRBD2. V lost 0 bases to trimming and J lost 0 bases; unmatched junction nucleotides: 6. Per germline, CDR1 SNHLY and CDR2 FYNNEI. The CDR3 extends over 17 amino acids. DNA for the CDR3: TGTGCCAGCAGTGAAGCGGGACTACCCCTGAGCACAGATACGCAGTATTTT. It specifies CASSEAGLPLSTDTQYF.

This clone was observed a handful of times. This chain joins TRBV13 and TRBJ2-2, with a weak D call TRBD1 (5 bases). CDR1 is PRHDT, CDR2 FYEKMQ, per germline (reference sequence). V lost 5 bases and J lost 1, with 11 bases in between. CDR3 length: 15 residues. CDR3: CASSARTGNTGELFF. The CDR3 DNA reads as TGTGCCAGCAGCGCGCGAACAGGGAACACCGGGGAGCTGTTTTTT.

This clone was found a few times. The V gene is TRBV19, the J gene TRBJ2-3; D possibly corresponds to TRBD2 (6 bases). Trimming removed 10 bases at V and 2 bases at J, with 16 bases between. Per germline, CDR1 LNHDA and CDR2 SQIVND (reference sequence). The CDR3 is made up of 14 amino acids. The CDR3 reads CATAAGRATDTQYF. The CDR3 DNA is TGTGCCACCGCCGCGGGGCGAGCCACAGATACGCAGTATTTT.

This clone was recorded a few times. The J gene is TRBJ2-5, the V gene TRBV7-3; 13 nucleotides agree with TRBD2. V lost 5 bases, J lost 4 bases, and 4 bases stayed unmatched. The germline V gene has CDR1 SGHTA and CDR2 FQGTGA. The CDR3 runs to 15 residues. The CDR3 protein is CASSPRTSGRETQYF. The CDR3 region has the DNA TGTGCCAGCAGCCCTAGGACTAGCGGGAGAGAGACCCAGTACTTC.

The genes are TRBV7-9 and TRBJ1-5; unclear D gene. This CDR3 has 16 amino acids. The germline CDR1 and CDR2 sequences are SEHNR and FQNEAQ (reference sequence). V was trimmed by 1 base and J by 3 bases, leaving 13 bases between them. The CDR3 sequence: CASSLGHELSNQPQHF. The CDR3 coding sequence is TGTGCCAGCAGCTTAGGACACGAACTTTCCAATCAGCCCCAGCATTTT.

The chain recombines TRBV5-4 with TRBJ1-1, with D perhaps TRBD1 (6 bases). This CDR3 has 19 residues. Germline lookup yields CDR1 SGHNT and CDR2 YYREEE (reference sequence). The V gene lost 4 bases and the J gene lost 3 bases, with 28 bases spanning the gap. The CDR3 nucleotides are TGTGCCAGCAGCCCAGGGGTCGGATCAGGGGAGAGGTCGGACACTGAAGCTTTCTTT. It specifies CASSPGVGSGERSDTEAFF.

This clone was counted only a few times. The V call is TRBV7-9, the J call TRBJ1-1, with D unclear. CDR3 size: 14 residues. CDR1 and CDR2 (germline): SEHNR, FQNEAQ (reference sequence). Trimming removed 4 bases from V and 3 bases from J, with 12 bases in between. In DNA, the CDR3 is TGTGCCAGCAGCTCAAGTCTTTCGGACACTGAAGCTTTCTTT. Its translation: CASSSSLSDTEAFF.

The J gene is TRBJ2-2, the V gene TRBV5-1, with TRBD1 matching over 8 bases. CDR1 and CDR2 from the germline V gene are SGHRS and YFSETQ. This CDR3 contains 15 residues. With V trimmed by 4 bases and J by 4 bases, 6 bases remained unmatched. The CDR3 DNA is TGCGCCAGCAGCCCACGGGGACAGGTCACCGGGGAGCTGTTTTTT. Encoded protein: CASSPRGQVTGELFF.

The gene calls are TRBV7-9 and TRBJ2-3, with 12 bases fitting TRBD2. CDR1 SEHNR and CDR2 FQNEAQ come from the germline V gene (reference sequence). V shed 5 bases and J 3 bases; nucleotides not matched to a gene: 6. The CDR3 totals 16 residues. The CDR3 DNA reads TGTGCCAGCAGCCTAGGGACTAGCGGGCCGACAGATACGCAGTATTTT. It is translated as CASSLGTSGPTDTQYF.

DNA of the CDR3: TGTGCCAGCAAGGGACTAGCGGGAGTCACAGATACGCAGTATTTT. Residues: CASKGLAGVTDTQYF. The chain couples TRBV27 to TRBJ2-3, with 14 bases fitting TRBD2. V shed 7 bases, J shed 2 bases, and the junction held 2 bases outside the gene matches. CDR3 size: 15 residues. Germline lookup yields CDR1 MNHEY and CDR2 SMNVEV (reference sequence).

This clone was counted between two and nine times. The rearrangement uses TRBV10-3 and TRBJ2-3, with 13 bases fitting TRBD2. Per the germline V gene, CDR1 is ENHRY and CDR2 is SYGVKD. The CDR3 covers 15 residues. The trim removed 5 bases at V and 3 bases at J, leaving 2 bases unmatched. The CDR3 here is CAISQLAGGTDTQYF. For the CDR3, the DNA is TGTGCCATCAGTCAACTAGCGGGAGGGACAGATACGCAGTATTTT.

This clone was seen a few times. The chain carries TRBV5-4 and TRBJ2-1, with 15 bases that match TRBD2. With V trimmed by 7 bases and J by 10 bases, 9 bases remained unmatched. The germline CDR1 and CDR2 sequences are SGHNT and YYREEE (reference sequence). The CDR3 has 15 amino acids. The CDR3 loop reads CASSRTSGGAGEQFF. The CDR3 DNA follows: TGTGCCAGCTCCCGGACTAGCGGGGGGGCCGGGGAGCAGTTCTTC.

Regarding this clone: The sample has other DNA sequences that encode this CDR3 too. The rearrangement joins TRBV30 to TRBJ1-5; TRBD1 is a possible D gene (6 bases). This CDR3 spans 14 amino acids. Per the germline V gene, CDR1 is GTSNPN and CDR2 is SVGIG (reference sequence). The ends were cut back, 3 bases at V and 2 bases at J, with 11 bases in the middle. The CDR3 DNA reads as TGTGCCTGGAGCAAAGGGGGTGGCAATCAGCCCCAGCATTTT. Protein product: CAWSKGGGNQPQHF.

This clone showed up many times. This chain links TRBV6-5 with TRBJ1-2; TRBD1 matches 8 bases. Germline assignment: CDR1 MNHEY and CDR2 SVGAGI. V lost 6 bases, J lost 8 bases, and 8 bases stayed unmatched. The CDR3 runs to 13 residues. The CDR3: CASRNGQGGGYTF. For the CDR3, the DNA is TGTGCCAGCAGGAACGGACAGGGTGGCGGCTACACCTTC.

This clone was observed many times. V usage is TRBV6-4 and J usage is TRBJ2-1; TRBD2 agrees at 7 bases. Germline-derived CDR1 and CDR2 are MRHNA and SNTAGT. The V gene end was trimmed by 5 bases and the J gene end by 5 bases; junction bases not matched to a gene: 6. The CDR3 spans 14 residues. In DNA, the CDR3 is TGTGCCAGCAGTCAAGAGCGGGGAGACAATGAGCAGTTCTTC. Amino acid sequence: CASSQERGDNEQFF.

This clone appeared many times. The DNA of the CDR3 is TGTGCCAGCAGCTTAGGGGGCGACTATGGCTACACCTTC. This codes for CASSLGGDYGYTF. The chain is built from TRBV7-3 and TRBJ1-2; possibly TRBD1 for D (6 bases). The CDR3 is 13 residues long. CDR1 and CDR2 from the germline V gene are SGHTA and FQGTGA. The V end was cut by 2 bases, the J end by 3 bases, with 7 bases between.

With respect to this clone: The sample carries other DNA sequences with the same CDR3. V is TRBV6-5 and J is TRBJ2-3; 8 nucleotides agree with TRBD1. CDR1 MNHEY and CDR2 SVGAGI come from the germline V gene. V gave up 4 bases and J gave up 0 bases; unmatched junction bases: 3. The CDR3 consists of 15 residues. In nucleotides, the CDR3 is TGTGCCAGCAGTTTCGGACAGGGCAGCACAGATACGCAGTATTTT. Protein product: CASSFGQGSTDTQYF.

This clone was counted ten times or more. The gene calls are TRBV29-1 and TRBJ2-1, with 9 positions matching TRBD1. The J segment lost 9 bases and the V segment lost 7 bases, leaving 7 bases of the junction unmatched. The CDR3 contains 12 residues. Germline assignment: CDR1 SQVTM and CDR2 ANQGSEA. CDR3 region: CSAYRGHVEQFF. The CDR3, as DNA: TGCAGCGCCTACAGGGGGCACGTTGAGCAGTTCTTC.

Only a few counts were recorded for this clone. This chain uses TRBV14 with TRBJ2-3, with D possibly TRBD2 on 5 matching bases. V gave up 4 bases and J gave up 4 bases, with 15 bases separating them. Germline CDR1 reads SGHDN; CDR2 reads FVKESK. The CDR3 length is 15 residues. CDR3 sequence (DNA): TGTGCCAGCAGCCCGACCCTGGACGGGGCAGATACGCAGTATTTT. It translates to CASSPTLDGADTQYF.

This clone has more than one count but fewer than ten. The CDR3 DNA is TGTGCCACCGCGACAGGGTCCTACAATGAGCAGTTCTTC. Translation gives CATATGSYNEQFF. V usage is TRBV7-6 and J usage is TRBJ2-1, with 7 bases identical to TRBD1. The CDR3 sequence is 13 residues long. The V segment lost 10 bases and the J segment 1 base; nucleotides outside the gene matches: 4. Per germline, CDR1 SGHVS and CDR2 FNYEAQ.

This clone was seen only a few times. The rearrangement joins TRBV28 to TRBJ2-2, with D possibly being TRBD1 (6 bases). The CDR3 has 14 amino acids. V was pared by 8 bases and J by 2 bases, with 12 bases between. In germline, CDR1 is MDHEN, CDR2 SYDVKM. The CDR3 DNA sequence: TGTGCCAGCGACCCGGGACAAAACACCGGGGAGCTGTTTTTT. Residues: CASDPGQNTGELFF.

This clone was recorded a few times. The chain has TRBV6-1 and TRBJ1-5; D gene uncertain. V lost 1 base and J 7 bases, leaving 14 bases between the germline ends. Germline lookup yields CDR1 MNHNS and CDR2 SASEGT. The CDR3 contains 15 residues. The CDR3 DNA sequence: TGTGCCAGCAGTGAAGGGCGTCAGCCGGGGCAGCCCCAGCATTTT. It translates to CASSEGRQPGQPQHF.